The 10 T cell receptor beta chains given below trace back to one sample, sequenced in a study of glioma-infiltrating T cells. TCR alpha and beta CDR3 regions were amplified from RNA using iRepertoire nested multiplex PCR. TCRdb reprocessed the multiplex PCR reads via MiXCR and lists one record per CDR3 protein. The table lists about 200,000 distinct CDR3 sequences, 32% of them singletons. The material sequenced was glioma tissue, nonneoplastic brain tissue, or PBMCs (not recorded which). These receptors were taken from a human donor with low-grade glioma or glioblastoma, undergoing nonglioma brain surgery, or in good health (not recorded which).

This clonotype has a count of ten or more. The rearrangement uses TRBV11-2 and TRBJ2-3, with 9 positions matching TRBD1. V shed 4 bases, J shed 2 bases, and the junction held 4 bases outside the gene matches. The CDR3 extends over 15 amino acids. Germline lookup yields CDR1 SGHAT and CDR2 FQNNGV. CDR3: CASSSDRGPTDTQYF. The CDR3 nucleotides read TGTGCCAGCAGCTCGGACAGGGGACCCACAGATACGCAGTATTTT.

This clonotype was seen repeatedly, ten times or more. DNA for the CDR3: TGCAGTGCTAGAGTGTCTTACCTCGGAAACACCATATATTTT. This codes for CSARVSYLGNTIYF. The chain is built from TRBV20-1 and TRBJ1-3; no definite D call. This CDR3 region has 14 residues. V was cut by 1 base and J by 4 bases, with 11 bases left in between. Germline V gives CDR1 DFQATT, CDR2 SNEGSKA (reference sequence).

This clonotype was observed a few times. The chain combines TRBV29-1 with TRBJ2-3; TRBD2 is a possible D gene (5 bases). Trimming removed 1 base from V and 1 base from J, with 9 bases in between. The CDR3 runs 14 residues. Germline V lookup: CDR1 SQVTM, CDR2 ANQGSEA. CDR3 in DNA: TGCAGCGTTGAAGTTCGGGGTGGCACAGATACGCAGTATTTT. Protein sequence: CSVEVRGGTDTQYF.

This clonotype was picked up many times. This chain connects TRBV20-1 to TRBJ2-1; 12 bases agree with TRBD2. V was clipped by 3 bases and J by 7 bases; unmatched bases: 7. This CDR3 has 15 amino acids. In germline, CDR1 is DFQATT, CDR2 SNEGSKA (reference sequence). In DNA form, the CDR3 reads TGCAGTGCTAGTGAGGTGACTAGCGGGAGAAATGAGCAGTTCTTC. Its translation: CSASEVTSGRNEQFF.

This clonotype was counted at least ten times. J is TRBJ2-1 and V is TRBV2; TRBD2 agrees at 9 bases. V trimming: 2 bases; J trimming: 9 bases; junction bases outside the gene matches: 8. The CDR3 length is 15 residues. In germline, CDR1 is SNHLY, CDR2 FYNNEI. CDR3 bases: TGTGCCAGCAGTGAAAGGGCGGGAGGGCCTGGTGAGCAGTTCTTC. This gives the protein CASSERAGGPGEQFF.

This chain uses TRBV6-6 with TRBJ2-7; weak D call: TRBD1 (5 bases). Trimming cost V 5 bases and J 3 bases, with 11 bases left between them. Germline CDR1 is MNHNY and CDR2 is SVGAGI (reference sequence). The CDR3 extends over 13 amino acids. CDR3 DNA: TGTGCCAGCAGTCCTCAGGGCCTCTACGAGCAGTACTTC. Amino acid sequence: CASSPQGLYEQYF.

The chain has TRBV7-6 and TRBJ2-7; TRBD2 agrees at 9 bases. The better agreement between TRBJ2-1 and the DNA end casts doubt on the J call. This CDR3 region has 15 residues. Germline CDR1 is SGHVS and CDR2 is FNYEAQ. CDR3 in amino acids: CASSLRREGQNEQFF. The CDR3 DNA reads TGTGCCAGCAGCTTAAGGCGGGAGGGCCAGAATGAGCAGTTCTTC.

In its sample, this clonotype was seen many times. The chain carries TRBV7-2 and TRBJ2-5; tentatively, D is TRBD2 (6 bases). The CDR3 has 17 amino acids. Per germline, CDR1 SGHTA and CDR2 FQGNSA. V was shortened by 1 base and J by 7 bases, with 22 bases between the two germline ends. In DNA, the CDR3 is TGTGCCAGCAGCTTAGAACGGGCTAGCGACCTCCGGGGGACCCAGTACTTC. It yields the protein CASSLERASDLRGTQYF.

There are many counts of this clonotype. The chain combines TRBV7-3 with TRBJ2-3, with D uncertain. Germline V gene sequence: CDR1 SGHTA, CDR2 FQGTGA. The CDR3 consists of 13 residues. Trimming took 4 bases from V and 2 from J, leaving 7 bases between them. The CDR3 region has the DNA TGTGCCAGCAGCTCACCAACCACAGATACGCAGTATTTT. The encoded protein is CASSSPTTDTQYF. Variable domain in full (rest from reference TRBV7-3 and TRBJ2-3): GAGVSQTPSNKVTEKGKYVELRCDPISGHTALYWYRQSLGQGPEFLIYFQGTGAADDSGLPNDRFFAVRPEGSVSTLKIQRTERGDSAVYLCASSSPTTDTQYFGPGTRLTVL.

The gene calls are TRBV25-1 and TRBJ2-7; D may be TRBD1 (5 bases). V lost 4 bases, J lost 12 bases, and 16 bases lay in between. Germline V CDR1 and CDR2: MGHDK, SYGVNS. The CDR3 contains 12 residues. CDR3 in amino acids: CASSGQGLKLYF. The CDR3 nucleotides are TGTGCCAGCAGTGGTCAGGGTTTAAAGCTGTACTTC.